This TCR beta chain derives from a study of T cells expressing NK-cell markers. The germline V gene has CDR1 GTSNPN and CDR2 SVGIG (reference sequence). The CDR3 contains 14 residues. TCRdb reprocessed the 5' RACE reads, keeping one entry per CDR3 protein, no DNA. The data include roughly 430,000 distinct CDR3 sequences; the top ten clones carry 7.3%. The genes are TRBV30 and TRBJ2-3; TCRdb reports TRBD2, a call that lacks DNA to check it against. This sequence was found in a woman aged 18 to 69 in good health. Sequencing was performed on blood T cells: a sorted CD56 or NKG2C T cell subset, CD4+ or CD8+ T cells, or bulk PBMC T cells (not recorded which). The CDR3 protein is CAWSLRDGSDTQYF.